This is a list of T cell receptor beta chains from one sample in a study of radiotherapy plus CTLA-4 blockade in lung cancer. Generated by immunoSEQ multiplex PCR, the TCRdb table keeps only in-frame clones and is missing some. The repertoire has over 60,000 clones, more than 85% of them found once; the top ten carry 0.85% to 0.95%. Sequenced here: peripheral blood, sampled from a patient treated with radiotherapy plus ipilimumab. These TCRs come from a human donor with non-small cell lung cancer who had stable disease on radiotherapy plus ipilimumab. CDR3s include the opening cysteine and the closing phenylalanine or tryptophan. D genes are given only for firm matches. A row's size may be missing; if present it is once, few, many or a size class.

size | J | D | V | DNA | CDR3
. | TRBJ1-1 | . | TRBV6-5 | TGTGCCAGCAGTTATTGGGGCAACACTGAAGCTTTCTTT | CASSYWGNTEAFF
. | TRBJ2-7 | . | TRBV18 | TGTGCCAGCTCCCCGAAATTCGAGCAGTACTTC | CASSPKFEQYF
few | TRBJ2-7 | TRBD1 | TRBV4-1 | TGCGCCAGCAGCCAAGGACAGGGAACTAACTACGAGCAGTACTTC | CASSQGQGTNYEQYF
. | TRBJ2-7 | . | TRBV2 | TGTGCCAGCAGTGTCAGTTCGTTCTACGAGCAGTACTTC | CASSVSSFYEQYF
. | TRBJ2-3 | TRBD2 | TRBV4-2 | TGTGCCAGCAGCCCCGGGACTAGCGGGGGCAGAGGCACAGATACGCAGTATTTT | CASSPGTSGGRGTDTQYF
. | TRBJ1-6 | . | TRBV14 | TGTGCCAGCAGCCTAAGGAGCAATAATTCACCCCTCCACTTT | CASSLRSNNSPLHF
. | TRBJ2-1 | . | TRBV6-5 | TGTGCCAGCAGTTCCACCGGGGCCTACAATGAGCAGTTCTTC | CASSSTGAYNEQFF
. | TRBJ1-1 | . | TRBV15 | TGTGCCACCAGCAAAGAAAGGGGGGCCTACACTGAAGCTTTCTTT | CATSKERGAYTEAFF
. | TRBJ2-5 | TRBD2 | TRBV28 | TGTGCCAGCAGCTCCTCCCTCCCCCAGCGGGGGTGGGAGACCCAGTACTTC | CASSSSLPQRGWETQYF
. | TRBJ1-6 | . | TRBV2 | TGTGCCAGCAGTCCCGACGGCTTAAATTCACCCCTCCACTTT | CASSPDGLNSPLHF
few | TRBJ2-7 | . | TRBV10-2 | TGCGCCAGCAGGGTTTCCTACGAGCAGTACTTC | CASRVSYEQYF
. | TRBJ2-5 | TRBD2 | TRBV6-6 | TGTGCCAGCGTGGCTAGCGGCGGCCAAGAGACCCAGTACTTC | CASVASGGQETQYF
. | TRBJ1-1 | TRBD1 | TRBV28 | TGTGCCAGCAAAGCCCCCGGGACAGCGAACACTGAAGCTTTCTTT | CASKAPGTANTEAFF
. | TRBJ1-4 | TRBD1 | TRBV7-2 | TGTGCCAGCAGCGTACAACCTCCGGGACAGACAACTAATGAAAAACTGTTTTTT | CASSVQPPGQTTNEKLFF
. | TRBJ2-3 | . | TRBV4-1 | TGCGCCAGCAGCCACCCTACCAGGGCAGATACGCAGTATTTT | CASSHPTRADTQYF
. | TRBJ1-1 | . | TRBV12-5 | TGTGCTAGTGGTTTGGGGGGGTACACTGAAGCTTTCTTT | CASGLGGYTEAFF
. | TRBJ2-1 | . | TRBV7-7 | TGTGCCAGCACCCCGGGGACGGTCGGTGAGCAGTTCTTC | CASTPGTVGEQFF
once | TRBJ1-6 | . | TRBV27 | TGTGCCAGCAGTTTAAAGCCTCTATGGGATTCACCCCTCCACTTT | CASSLKPLWDSPLHF
. | TRBJ1-1 | . | TRBV6-1 | TGTGCCAGCAGTCCCCGCCCGAACACTGAAGCTTTCTTT | CASSPRPNTEAFF
once | TRBJ2-7 | . | TRBV5-1 | TGCGCCAGCAGCTTGGAGGGGTCGTACGAGCAGTACTTC | CASSLEGSYEQYF
. | TRBJ2-7 | . | TRBV28 | TGTGCCAGCACTCCCGACATGACGAGCTACGAGCAGTACTTC | CASTPDMTSYEQYF
. | TRBJ2-2 | TRBD1 | TRBV19 | TGTGCCAGTAGTAGACCGGGACAGGGGCGAACCGGGGAGCTGTTTTTT | CASSRPGQGRTGELFF
. | TRBJ2-7 | TRBD2 | TRBV7-9 | TGTGCCAGCAGCTTAGAGAGCGGGGGTTACGAGCAGTACTTC | CASSLESGGYEQYF
. | TRBJ2-1 | TRBD1 | TRBV5-1 | TGCGCCAGCAGCCCAGGGACAGGGAAGGTGAGTGGTGAGCAGTTCTTC | CASSPGTGKVSGEQFF
. | TRBJ2-7 | . | TRBV5-4 | TGTGCCAGCAGCTTGGCTGGGGCGGGGGCCGAGCAGTACTTC | CASSLAGAGAEQYF
. | TRBJ2-6 | TRBD1 | TRBV27 | TGTGCCAGCAGTTTATCCTACCTACAGGGGGCTGGGGCCAACGTCCTGACTTTC | CASSLSYLQGAGANVLTF
. | TRBJ1-5 | . | TRBV19 | TGTGCCAGTAGTATGGCCAGCAATCAGCCCCAGCATTTT | CASSMASNQPQHF
. | TRBJ2-3 | . | TRBV10-3 | TGTGCCATCAGTGACGGGCGGGACCGCACAGATACGCAGTATTTT | CAISDGRDRTDTQYF
. | TRBJ1-1 | . | TRBV19 | TGTGCCAGTAGTATCCAGGGGATGAACACTGAAGCTTTCTTT | CASSIQGMNTEAFF
. | TRBJ1-5 | TRBD1 | TRBV7-8 | TGTGCCAGCAGCAAAGGACAGGGGGTTCAGCCCCAGCATTTT | CASSKGQGVQPQHF
once | TRBJ2-6 | . | TRBV6-5 | TGTGCCAGCGGCCGCTCTGGGGCCAACGTCCTGACTTTC | CASGRSGANVLTF
. | TRBJ2-7 | TRBD1 | TRBV7-9 | TGTGCCAGCAGCTTAGGGGACAGGGGCTCGTACGAGCAGTACTTC | CASSLGDRGSYEQYF
once | TRBJ1-2 | TRBD1 | TRBV7-2 | TGTGCCAGCAGCGAGGACAGGGGGCGACGGGGCTACACCTTC | CASSEDRGRRGYTF
. | TRBJ2-7 | TRBD1 | TRBV7-6 | TGTGCCAGCAGACTCGGGACAGGGGGCCAGGGCGAGCAGTACTTC | CASRLGTGGQGEQYF
. | TRBJ2-2 | . | TRBV7-7 | TGTGCTAGCAGCCCTAACAGGGCCAACACCGGGGAGCTGTTTTTT | CASSPNRANTGELFF
. | TRBJ2-5 | TRBD1 | TRBV7-9 | TGTGCCAGCAGCTTGGACAGGGGGAGGGAGACCCAGTACTTC | CASSLDRGRETQYF
. | TRBJ1-5 | . | TRBV6-1 | TGTGCCAGCAGTGTGACAGTCTATAGCAATCAGCCCCAGCATTTT | CASSVTVYSNQPQHF
. | TRBJ2-5 | TRBD1 | TRBV6-6 | TGTGCCAGCAGGAGGGACAGGGTTGAGACCCAGTACTTC | CASRRDRVETQYF
. | TRBJ2-2 | TRBD1 | TRBV7-3 | TGTGCCAGCAGCACTCCAGGGGGCGCGGCCGGGGAGCTGTTTTTT | CASSTPGGAAGELFF
. | TRBJ2-3 | TRBD2 | TRBV19 | TGTGCCAGTAGTATCCGTACTAGCGGGCTTAGTAGCACAGATACGCAGTATTTT | CASSIRTSGLSSTDTQYF
. | TRBJ1-2 | TRBD1 | TRBV5-1 | TGCGCCAGCAGCGAGGGACAGGGGTATGGCTACACCTTC | CASSEGQGYGYTF
few | TRBJ2-1 | . | TRBV2 | TGTGCCAGCAGTGAATCCAGGGTTAACTACAATGAGCAGTTCTTC | CASSESRVNYNEQFF
. | TRBJ2-5 | TRBD1 | TRBV7-3 | TGTGCCAGCAGTCGACAGGGGAGGGAGACCCAGTACTTC | CASSRQGRETQYF
. | TRBJ2-4 | . | TRBV9 | TGTGCCAGCAGCGTAGAGGGAGCCAAAAACATTCAGTACTTC | CASSVEGAKNIQYF
. | TRBJ1-1 | . | TRBV19 | TGTGCCAGTAGCCGGGACGGTTGGACTGAAGCTTTCTTT | CASSRDGWTEAFF
few | TRBJ2-3 | . | TRBV6-4 | TGTGCCAGCAGTGCAGGGGGCACAGATACGCAGTATTTT | CASSAGGTDTQYF
few | TRBJ1-1 | TRBD1 | TRBV28 | TGTGCCAGCAGGTCCACAGGGGGGGGCACTGAAGCTTTCTTT | CASRSTGGGTEAFF
. | TRBJ2-7 | . | TRBV5-5 | TGTGCCAGCACAACCGGGGACGGTCTTATGGTCATCGAGCAGTACTTC | CASTTGDGLMVIEQYF
. | TRBJ2-7 | . | TRBV6-8 | TGTGCCAGCAGTGGCGTTCACGAGCAGTACTTC | CASSGVHEQYF
. | TRBJ2-6 | . | TRBV9 | TGTGCCAGCAGCGCTCCCCGGGGAGCCGGGGCCAACGTCCTGACTTTC | CASSAPRGAGANVLTF
few | TRBJ1-4 | . | TRBV9 | TGTGCCAGCAGCGTAGTGGATGAGTTTTTT | CASSVVDEFF